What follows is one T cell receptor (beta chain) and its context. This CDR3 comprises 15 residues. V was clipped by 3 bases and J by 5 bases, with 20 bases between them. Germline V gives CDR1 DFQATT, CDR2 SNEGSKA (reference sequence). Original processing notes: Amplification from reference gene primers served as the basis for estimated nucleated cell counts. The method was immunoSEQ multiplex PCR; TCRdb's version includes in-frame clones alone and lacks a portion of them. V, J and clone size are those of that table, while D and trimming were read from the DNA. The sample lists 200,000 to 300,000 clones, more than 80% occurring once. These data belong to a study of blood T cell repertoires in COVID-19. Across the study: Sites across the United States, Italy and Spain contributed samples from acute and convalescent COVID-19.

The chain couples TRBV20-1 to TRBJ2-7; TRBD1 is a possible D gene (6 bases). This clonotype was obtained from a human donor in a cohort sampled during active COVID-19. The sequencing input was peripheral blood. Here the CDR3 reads CSASKRQGTVDEQYF. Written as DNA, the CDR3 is TGCAGTGCTAGTAAACGGCAGGGGACCGTCGACGAGCAGTACTTC.